Listed below are T cell receptor beta chains from one sample, sequenced in a study of CXCR3-negative and CXCR3-positive naive CD8 T cells. TCRdb reprocessed the 5' RACE reads and reports one entry per CDR3 protein, with no DNA. In all, the sample yields 20,000 to 30,000 distinct CDR3 sequences. The sample comprised naive CXCR3- CD8+ T cells from blood. These receptors came from a human donor in good health. Some clones in this sample may be carry-over from other donors' samples. Each CDR3 is given with its conserved first and last residue. Clone sizes are given selectively: once, few, many, or a class where the clone is expanded.

>medium-sized|TRBV4-3|16|TRBJ2-7
CASSQEGDSGSYEQYF
>-|TRBV7-9|13|TRBJ2-5
CASSLDFSETQYF
>-|TRBV7-6|17|TRBJ1-1
CASSSSRGGLMNTEAFF
>-|TRBV10-2|11|TRBJ2-7
CASTESNEQYF
>-|TRBV15|14|TRBJ2-7
CATRGADHSYEQYF
>-|TRBV7-3|14|TRBJ2-2
CASSLGALTGELFF
>-|TRBV5-1|14|TRBJ2-3
CASSLVVSTDTQYF
>-|TRBV7-2|17|TRBJ2-7
CASSKNPPVTSWDEQYF
>-|TRBV20-1|15|TRBJ2-7
CSANYPGQISYEQYF
>-|TRBV29-1|14|TRBJ2-1
CSVGAAALYNEQFF
>-|TRBV27|15|TRBJ1-2
CASSLKGASSYGYTF
>-|TRBV11-2|15|TRBJ2-5
CASSLAQGWQETQYF
>-|TRBV7-9|13|TRBJ2-7
CASSPTVSYEQYF
>-|TRBV20-1|15|TRBJ2-7
CSARAWTGVAYEQYF
>-|TRBV7-2|17|TRBJ2-5
CASSYSPPGQGQETQYF
>-|TRBV7-9|16|TRBJ1-3
CASSLALTVSQDTIYF
>-|TRBV6-5|17|TRBJ2-5
CASSPHGTTKYKETQYF
>-|TRBV5-1|15|TRBJ2-7
CASSWARPSEGEQYF
>-|TRBV2|14|TRBJ2-7
CARDVTGVPYEQYF